Presented here are 3 T cell receptor beta chains from one specimen sequenced in a study of blood T cell repertoires in COVID-19. The table came from immunoSEQ multiplex PCR; TCRdb's copy has only in-frame clones and leaves some out. In the table there are tens of thousands of clones, over 70% of which are singletons. Sequencing was carried out using peripheral blood. The receptors derive from a woman between 50 and 59 years old with active or convalescent COVID-19.

V is TRBV3-1 (or the pseudogene TRBV3-2) and J is TRBJ2-5, with a possible D match to TRBD2 (6 bases). The V gene lost 9 bases and the J gene lost 4 bases, with 9 bases spanning the gap. CDR3 length equals 11 residues. CDR1 is LGHDT and CDR2 is YNNKEL in the germline V gene (reference sequence). This CDR3 is CASWGGETQYF. CDR3 DNA: TGTGCCAGTTGGGGAGGAGAGACCCAGTACTTC.

This chain connects TRBV5-4 to TRBJ2-1; D is unclear. The CDR3 covers 13 residues. Germline values: CDR1 SGHNT, CDR2 YYREEE (reference sequence). Trimming removed 4 bases from V and 7 bases from J, with 12 bases in between. CDR3 nucleotide sequence: TGTGCCAGCAGCCTGCCCGGGTGGAATGAGCAGTTCTTC. It is translated as CASSLPGWNEQFF.

The gene calls are TRBV5-1 and TRBJ2-4, with D possibly being TRBD2 (5 bases). The V and J ends lost 4 bases and 1 base respectively, with 12 bases between them. Germline CDR1 SGHRS, CDR2 YFSETQ. This CDR3 is built from 15 residues. The CDR3 DNA reads as TGCGCCAGCAGCACCGCACCGGGGGCCAAAAACATTCAGTACTTC. It specifies CASSTAPGAKNIQYF. Filled out from reference TRBV5-1 and TRBJ2-4, the complete variable domain reads KAGVTQTPRYLIKTRGQQVTLSCSPISGHRSVSWYQQTPGQGLQFLFEYFSETQRNKGNFPGRFSGRQFSNSRSEMNVSTLELGDSALYLCASSTAPGAKNIQYFGAGTRLSVL.